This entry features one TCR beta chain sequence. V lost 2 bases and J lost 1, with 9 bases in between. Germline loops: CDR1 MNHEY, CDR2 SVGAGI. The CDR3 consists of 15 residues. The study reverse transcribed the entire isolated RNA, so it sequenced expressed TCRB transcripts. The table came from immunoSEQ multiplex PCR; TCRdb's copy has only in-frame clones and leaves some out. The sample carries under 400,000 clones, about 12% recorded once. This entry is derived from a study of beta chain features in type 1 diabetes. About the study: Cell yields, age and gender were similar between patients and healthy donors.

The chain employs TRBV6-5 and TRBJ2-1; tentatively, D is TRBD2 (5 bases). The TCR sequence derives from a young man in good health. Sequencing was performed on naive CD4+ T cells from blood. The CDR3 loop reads CASSYEGFSYNEQFF. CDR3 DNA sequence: TGTGCCAGCAGTTACGAGGGTTTTTCCTACAATGAGCAGTTCTTC.